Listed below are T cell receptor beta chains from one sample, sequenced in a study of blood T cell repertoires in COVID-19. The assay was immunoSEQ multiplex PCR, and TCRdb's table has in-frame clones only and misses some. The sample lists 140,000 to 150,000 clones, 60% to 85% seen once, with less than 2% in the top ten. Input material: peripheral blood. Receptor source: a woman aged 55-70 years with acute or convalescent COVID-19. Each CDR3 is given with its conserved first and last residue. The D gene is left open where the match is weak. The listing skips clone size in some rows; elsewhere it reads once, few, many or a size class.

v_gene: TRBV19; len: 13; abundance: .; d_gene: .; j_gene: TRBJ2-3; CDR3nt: TGTGCCGTAGAGGGGGGGTCACCAGATACGCAGTATTTT; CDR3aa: CAVEGGSPDTQYF
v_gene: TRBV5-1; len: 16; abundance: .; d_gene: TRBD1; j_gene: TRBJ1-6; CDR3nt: TGCGCCAGCAGCTTGGATCTCACAGGGGGGAGTTCACCCCTCCACTTT; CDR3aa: CASSLDLTGGSSPLHF
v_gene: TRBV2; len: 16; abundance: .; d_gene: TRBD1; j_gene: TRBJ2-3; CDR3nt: TGTGCCAGCAGTGAACCCCGGACAGGGAGCACAGATACGCAGTATTTT; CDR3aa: CASSEPRTGSTDTQYF
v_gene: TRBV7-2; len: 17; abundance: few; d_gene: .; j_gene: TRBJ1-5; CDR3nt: TGTGCCAGCAGCTTAGCGCTTGGGTACTATAGCAATCAGCCCCAGCATTTT; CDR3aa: CASSLALGYYSNQPQHF
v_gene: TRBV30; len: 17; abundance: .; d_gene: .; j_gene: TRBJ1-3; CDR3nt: TGTGCCTGGAGTGTACGGGAGGGGTGGTATACTGGAAACACCATATATTTT; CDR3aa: CAWSVREGWYTGNTIYF
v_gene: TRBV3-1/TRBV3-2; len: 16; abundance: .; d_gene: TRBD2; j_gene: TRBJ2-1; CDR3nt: TGTGCCAGCAGCCAATTTCCTAGCGGAAAGCACAATGAGCAGTTCTTC; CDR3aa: CASSQFPSGKHNEQFF
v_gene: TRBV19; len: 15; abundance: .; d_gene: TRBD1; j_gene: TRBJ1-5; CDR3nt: TGTGCCAGTAGTGACGAGGGGGCAAGGGGTCAGCCCCAGCATTTT; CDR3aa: CASSDEGARGQPQHF
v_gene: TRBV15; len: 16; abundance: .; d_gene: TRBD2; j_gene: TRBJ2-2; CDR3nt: TGTGCCACCAGCTCCCGGTGGACGGGAGGGACCGGGGAGCTGTTTTTT; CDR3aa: CATSSRWTGGTGELFF
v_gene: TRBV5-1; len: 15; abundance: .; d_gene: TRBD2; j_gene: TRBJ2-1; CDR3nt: TGCGCCAGCAGTTACGCGGGAGGGGTGGTCAATGAGCAGTTCTTC; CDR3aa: CASSYAGGVVNEQFF
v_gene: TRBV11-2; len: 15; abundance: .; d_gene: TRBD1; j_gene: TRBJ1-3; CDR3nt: TGTGCCAGCAGCTCAGGGGGGACGTCTGGAAACACCATATATTTT; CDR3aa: CASSSGGTSGNTIYF
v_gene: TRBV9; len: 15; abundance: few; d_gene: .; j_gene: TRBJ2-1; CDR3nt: TGTGCCAGCAGCCCCCGACGGACTATTGACGATGAGCAGTTCTTC; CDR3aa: CASSPRRTIDDEQFF
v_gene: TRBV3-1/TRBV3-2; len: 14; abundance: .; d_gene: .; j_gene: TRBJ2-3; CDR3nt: TGTGCCAGCAGCCAAGTAGGGAGGAGAGATACGCAGTATTTT; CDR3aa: CASSQVGRRDTQYF
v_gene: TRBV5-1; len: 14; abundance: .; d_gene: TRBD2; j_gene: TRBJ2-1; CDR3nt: TGCGCCAGCAGCTTGAGCGGGAGAGAAAATGAGCAGTTCTTC; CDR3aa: CASSLSGRENEQFF
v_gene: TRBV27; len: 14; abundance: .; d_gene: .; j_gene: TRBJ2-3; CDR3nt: TGTGCCAGCAGCCGTGAGGGCCGGACAGATACGCAGTATTTT; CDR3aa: CASSREGRTDTQYF
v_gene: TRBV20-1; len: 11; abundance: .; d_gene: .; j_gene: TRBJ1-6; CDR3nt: TGCAGTGCTAGGGTATTAGAGTCCCTCCACTTT; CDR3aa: CSARVLESLHF
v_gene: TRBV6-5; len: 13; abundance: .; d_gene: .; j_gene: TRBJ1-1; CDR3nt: TGTGCCAGCAGCGATTACAGGAACACTGAAGCTTTCTTT; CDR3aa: CASSDYRNTEAFF
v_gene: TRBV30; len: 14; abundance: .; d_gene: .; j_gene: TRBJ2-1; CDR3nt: TGTGCCTGGACCCCGGGACAAGGGACGTTGGAGCAGTTCTTC; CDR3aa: CAWTPGQGTLEQFF
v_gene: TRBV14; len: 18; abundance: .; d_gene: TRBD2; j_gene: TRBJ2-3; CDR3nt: TGTGCCAGCAGCCTAGGGACTAGCGGGAGGGCGCGCACAGATACGCAGTATTTT; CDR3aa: CASSLGTSGRARTDTQYF
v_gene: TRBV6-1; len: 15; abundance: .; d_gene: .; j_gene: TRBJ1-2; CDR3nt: TGTGCCAGCAGTGAAGCTAGGCAGGGGAACTATGGCTACACCTTC; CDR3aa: CASSEARQGNYGYTF
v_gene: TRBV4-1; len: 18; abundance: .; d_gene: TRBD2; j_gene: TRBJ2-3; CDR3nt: TGCGCCAGCAGCCAAGCTATGGGACTAGCGGGAGGCACAGATACGCAGTATTTT; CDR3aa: CASSQAMGLAGGTDTQYF
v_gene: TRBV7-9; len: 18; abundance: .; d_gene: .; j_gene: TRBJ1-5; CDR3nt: TGTGCCAGCAGCTTAGCGATTGTGGGGGCGCGAGGCAATCAGCCCCAGCATTTT; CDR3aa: CASSLAIVGARGNQPQHF
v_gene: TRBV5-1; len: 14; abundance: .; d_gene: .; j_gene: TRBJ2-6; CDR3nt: TGCGCCAGCAGGGAGGACTCTGGGGCCAACGTCCTGACTTTC; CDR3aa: CASREDSGANVLTF
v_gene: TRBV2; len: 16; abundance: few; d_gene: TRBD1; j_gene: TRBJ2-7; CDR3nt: TGTGCCAGCAGCGGACCTGGACAGGACTCTCTCCACGAGCAGTACTTC; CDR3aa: CASSGPGQDSLHEQYF
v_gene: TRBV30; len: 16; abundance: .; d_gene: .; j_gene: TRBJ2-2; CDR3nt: TGTGCCTGGAGTAGGAGCGGTGAATCGGACACCGGGGAGCTGTTTTTT; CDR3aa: CAWSRSGESDTGELFF
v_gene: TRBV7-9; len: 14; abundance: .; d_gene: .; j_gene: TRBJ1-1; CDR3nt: TGTGCCAGCAGCCCGGGTGGATCGCTCACTGAAGCTTTCTTT; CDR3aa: CASSPGGSLTEAFF
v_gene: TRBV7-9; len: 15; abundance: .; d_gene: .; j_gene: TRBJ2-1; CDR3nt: TGTGCCAGCAGCCGGGGGAGTGGCTACCTTAATGAGCAGTTCTTC; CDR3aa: CASSRGSGYLNEQFF
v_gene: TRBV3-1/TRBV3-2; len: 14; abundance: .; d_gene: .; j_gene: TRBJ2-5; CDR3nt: TGTGCCAGCAGCCTAGGACACCTACAAGAGACCCAGTACTTC; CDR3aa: CASSLGHLQETQYF
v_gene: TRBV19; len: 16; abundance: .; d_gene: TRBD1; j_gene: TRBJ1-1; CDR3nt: TGTGCCAGTACCGTGGGGCGGTGGACAGGGGGGACTGAAGCTTTCTTT; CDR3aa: CASTVGRWTGGTEAFF
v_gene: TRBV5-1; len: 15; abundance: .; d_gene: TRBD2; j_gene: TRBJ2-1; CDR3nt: TGCGCCAGCAGCTTGGTGACTAGCGCCAACAATGAGCAGTTCTTC; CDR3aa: CASSLVTSANNEQFF
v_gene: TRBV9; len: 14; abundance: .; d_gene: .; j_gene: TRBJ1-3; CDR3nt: TGTGCCAGCAGCGTAGCCGGGGAAAGAAACACCATATATTTT; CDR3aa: CASSVAGERNTIYF
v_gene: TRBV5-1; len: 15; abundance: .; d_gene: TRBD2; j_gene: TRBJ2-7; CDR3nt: TGCGCCAGCAGCATCACTAGCGGGAGGGATTACGAGCAGTACTTC; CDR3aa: CASSITSGRDYEQYF
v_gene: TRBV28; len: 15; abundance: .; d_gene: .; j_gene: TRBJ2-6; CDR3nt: TGTGCCAGCAAGACAGGTTACTCTGGGGCCAACGTCCTGACTTTC; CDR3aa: CASKTGYSGANVLTF
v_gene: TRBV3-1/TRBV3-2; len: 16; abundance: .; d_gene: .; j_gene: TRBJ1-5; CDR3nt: TGTGCCAGCAGCCCCCACCCGGTAATCCAAAATCAGCCCCAGCATTTT; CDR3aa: CASSPHPVIQNQPQHF
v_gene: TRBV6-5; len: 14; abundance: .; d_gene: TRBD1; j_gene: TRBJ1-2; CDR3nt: TGTGCCAGCAGGAGTCCCGGGACAGGGGTTGGCTACACCTTC; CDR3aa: CASRSPGTGVGYTF
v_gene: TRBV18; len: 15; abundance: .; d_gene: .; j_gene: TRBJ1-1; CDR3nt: TGTGCCAGCTCACCACCGGGCAGCATGAACACTGAAGCTTTCTTT; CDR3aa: CASSPPGSMNTEAFF
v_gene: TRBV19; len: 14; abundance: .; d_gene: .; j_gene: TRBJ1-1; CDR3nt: TGTGCCAGTAGTATCGCCCAGGGGAACACTGAAGCTTTCTTT; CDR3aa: CASSIAQGNTEAFF
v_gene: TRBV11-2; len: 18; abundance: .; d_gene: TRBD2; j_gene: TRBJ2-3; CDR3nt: TGTGCCAGCAGACCCGGGACTAGCGGGAGGGCCGGCACAGATACGCAGTATTTT; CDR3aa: CASRPGTSGRAGTDTQYF
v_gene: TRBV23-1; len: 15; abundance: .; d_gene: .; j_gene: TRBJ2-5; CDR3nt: TGCGCCAGCAGTCAAAAGGAACTAGCAAGAGAGACCCAGTACTTC; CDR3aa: CASSQKELARETQYF
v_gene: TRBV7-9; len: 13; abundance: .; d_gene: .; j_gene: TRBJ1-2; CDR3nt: TGTGCCAGCAGCTTCCAGGGGATTTATGGCTACACCTTC; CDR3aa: CASSFQGIYGYTF
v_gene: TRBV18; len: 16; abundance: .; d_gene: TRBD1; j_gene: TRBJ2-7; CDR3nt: TGTGCCAGCTCACCCCAGCGACTGACAGGGAAAAACGAGCAGTACTTC; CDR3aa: CASSPQRLTGKNEQYF
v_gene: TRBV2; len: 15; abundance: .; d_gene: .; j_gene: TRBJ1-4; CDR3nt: TGTGCCAGCAGTCTTGGGGGGTTCCAGGATGAAAAACTGTTTTTT; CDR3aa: CASSLGGFQDEKLFF
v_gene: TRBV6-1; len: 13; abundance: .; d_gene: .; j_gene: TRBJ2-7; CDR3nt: TGTGCCAGCAGTGACGGGGTGCTGAACGAGCAGTACTTC; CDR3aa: CASSDGVLNEQYF
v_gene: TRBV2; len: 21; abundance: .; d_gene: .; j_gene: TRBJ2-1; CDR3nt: TGTGCCAGCAGTGAGGGGGTCGGGACAGGGTTACTAGCGGCCGTCTACAATGAGCAGTTCTTC; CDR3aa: CASSEGVGTGLLAAVYNEQFF
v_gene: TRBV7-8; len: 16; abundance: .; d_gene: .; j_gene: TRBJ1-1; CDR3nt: TGTGCCAGCAGCTTAGATAGGCCCGGGGGGGGCACTGAAGCTTTCTTT; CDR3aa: CASSLDRPGGGTEAFF
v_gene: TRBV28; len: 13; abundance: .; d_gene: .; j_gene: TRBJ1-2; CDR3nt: TGTGCCAGCAGTTCCGGGGCGGGGGATGGCTACACCTTC; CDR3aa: CASSSGAGDGYTF
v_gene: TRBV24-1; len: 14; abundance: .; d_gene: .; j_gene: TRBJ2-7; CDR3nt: TGTGCCACCAGTGCACCGGGAATTCAGGACGAGCAGTACTTC; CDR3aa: CATSAPGIQDEQYF